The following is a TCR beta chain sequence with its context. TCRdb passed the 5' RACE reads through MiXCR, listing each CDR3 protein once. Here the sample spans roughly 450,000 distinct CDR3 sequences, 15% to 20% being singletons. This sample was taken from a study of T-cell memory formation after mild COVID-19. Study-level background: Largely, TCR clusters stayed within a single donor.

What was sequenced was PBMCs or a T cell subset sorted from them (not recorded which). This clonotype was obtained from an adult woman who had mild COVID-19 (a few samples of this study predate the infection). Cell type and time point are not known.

The CDR3 sequence: CSAAGTPGRPQHF. The CDR3 coding sequence is TGCAGTGCTGCCGGGACACCGGGCCGGCCCCAGCATTTT. The rearrangement uses TRBV20-1 and TRBJ1-5, with a tentative D call TRBD1 (6 bases). This CDR3 comprises 13 residues. The V gene lost 5 bases and the J gene lost 9 bases, with 17 bases spanning the gap. Germline V gene lookup returns CDR1 DFQATT and CDR2 SNEGSKA (reference sequence).